Included here is one TCR beta chain sequence, with context. Its antigen remains unknown. The data belong to a study of OX40 agonist ivuxolimab in advanced cancers. Whole-study context: Partial responses were achieved by three patients, one with hepatocellular carcinoma and two with cutaneous melanoma.

Produced via immunoSEQ multiplex PCR; TCRdb's table is partial and in-frame only. The table includes 90,000 to 100,000 clones, roughly nine tenths detected once. General study results and limits: At 0.1 to 3.0 mg/kg and by week 6, CD4+ and CD8+ T cells in the blood had expanded clonally.

The CDR3 covers 15 residues. The V and J ends lost 7 bases and 5 bases respectively, with 18 bases between them. Germline-derived CDR1 and CDR2 are SGHDN and FVKESK. The chain has TRBV14 and TRBJ2-1; no reliable D call. The origin of this receptor is an adult with an advanced solid tumor such as melanoma, head and neck, liver or kidney cancer. Here the sequenced sample was CD4+ or CD8+ T cells sorted from blood, taken in a trial of the OX40 agonist ivuxolimab. The DNA of the CDR3 is TGTGCCAGCAATCCACTACGATCAAGTCACAATGAGCAGTTCTTC. Protein product: CASNPLRSSHNEQFF.